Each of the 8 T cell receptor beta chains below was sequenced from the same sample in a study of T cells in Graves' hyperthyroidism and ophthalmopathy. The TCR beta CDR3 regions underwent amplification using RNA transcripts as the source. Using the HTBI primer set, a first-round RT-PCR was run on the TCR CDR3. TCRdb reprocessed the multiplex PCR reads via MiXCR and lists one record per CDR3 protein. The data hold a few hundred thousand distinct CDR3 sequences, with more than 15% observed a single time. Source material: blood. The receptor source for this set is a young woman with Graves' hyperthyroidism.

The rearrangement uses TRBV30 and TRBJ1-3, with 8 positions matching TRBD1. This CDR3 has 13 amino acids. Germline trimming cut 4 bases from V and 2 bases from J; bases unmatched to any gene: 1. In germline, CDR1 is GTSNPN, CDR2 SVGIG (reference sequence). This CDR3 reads CAWKQGAGNTIYF. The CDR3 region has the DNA TGTGCCTGGAAACAGGGGGCTGGAAACACCATATATTTT. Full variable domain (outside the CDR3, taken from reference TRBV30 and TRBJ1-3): SQTIHQWPATLVQPVGSPLSLECTVEGTSNPNLYWYRQAAGRGLQLLFYSVGIGQISSEVPQNLSASRPQDRQFILSSKKLLLSDSGFYLCAWKQGAGNTIYFGEGSWLTVV.

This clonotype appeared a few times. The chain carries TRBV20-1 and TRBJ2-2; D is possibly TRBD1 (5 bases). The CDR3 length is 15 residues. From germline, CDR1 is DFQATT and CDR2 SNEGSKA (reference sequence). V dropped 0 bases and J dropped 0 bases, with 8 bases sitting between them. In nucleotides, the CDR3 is TGCAGTGCTAGAGACCTGGACACGAACACCGGGGAGCTGTTTTTT. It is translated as CSARDLDTNTGELFF.

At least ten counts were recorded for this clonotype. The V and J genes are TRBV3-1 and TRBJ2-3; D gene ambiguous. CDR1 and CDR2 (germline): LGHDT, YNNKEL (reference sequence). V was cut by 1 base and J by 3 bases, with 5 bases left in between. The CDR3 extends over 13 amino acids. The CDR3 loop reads CASSQVGTDTQYF. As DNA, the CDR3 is TGTGCCAGCAGCCAAGTAGGTACAGATACGCAGTATTTT.

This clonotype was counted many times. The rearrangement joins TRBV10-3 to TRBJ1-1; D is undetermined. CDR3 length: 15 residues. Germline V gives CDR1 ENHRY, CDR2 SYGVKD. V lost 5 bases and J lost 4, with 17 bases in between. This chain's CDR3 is CAISRALGAGTEAFF. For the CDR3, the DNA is TGTGCCATCAGTAGGGCCCTCGGCGCGGGCACTGAAGCTTTCTTT.

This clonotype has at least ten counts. The CDR3 bases are TGTGCCAGCAGGTCGGACGGGGAGACCCAGTACTTC. Its translation: CASRSDGETQYF. The chain carries TRBV6-1 and TRBJ2-5, with D unresolved. In germline, CDR1 is MNHNS, CDR2 SASEGT. With 6 bases removed from V and 5 bases from J, the gap between germline ends came to 10 bases. This CDR3 is 12 amino acids long.

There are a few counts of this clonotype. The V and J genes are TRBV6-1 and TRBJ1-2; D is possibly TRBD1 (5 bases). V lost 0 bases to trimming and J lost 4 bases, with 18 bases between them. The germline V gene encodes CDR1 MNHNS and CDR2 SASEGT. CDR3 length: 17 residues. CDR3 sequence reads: CASSEAPGQANIYGYTF. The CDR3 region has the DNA TGTGCCAGCAGTGAAGCCCCGGGGCAGGCGAACATCTATGGCTACACCTTC.

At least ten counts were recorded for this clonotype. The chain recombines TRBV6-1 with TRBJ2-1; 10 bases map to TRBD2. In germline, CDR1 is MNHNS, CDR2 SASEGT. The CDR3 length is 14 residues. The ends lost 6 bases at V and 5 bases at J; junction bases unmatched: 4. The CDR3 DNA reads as TGTGCCAGCAGAAGCGGGGGGGCCGACAATGAGCAGTTCTTC. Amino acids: CASRSGGADNEQFF.

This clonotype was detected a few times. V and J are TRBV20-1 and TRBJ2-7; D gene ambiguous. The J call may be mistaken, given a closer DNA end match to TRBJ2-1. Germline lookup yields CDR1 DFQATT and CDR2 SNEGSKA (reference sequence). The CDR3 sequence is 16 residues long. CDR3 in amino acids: CSARDILSKSSYEQFF. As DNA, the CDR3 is TGCAGTGCTAGAGATATACTCTCTAAAAGCTCCTACGAGCAGTTCTTC.